These 3 T cell receptor beta chains were all obtained from the same sample, sequenced in a study of T-cell reconstitution after alpha-beta-depleted transplantation in children. Using unique molecular identifiers, the investigators prepared the TCRbeta library. Using its own MiXCR run on the PCR reads, TCRdb lists one record per CDR3 protein. The table lists tens of thousands of distinct CDR3 sequences, under 6% of them singletons. This sample comprised PBMCs, mostly from graft donor cells, obtained 60 days after TCRalphabeta/CD19-depleted stem cell transplant. These receptors all come from a female patient aged 2-9 years who had a stem cell transplant for aplastic anemia, so the T cells may come from the graft donor.

The table lists this clonotype with many counts. This rearrangement joins TRBV20-1 to TRBJ1-2, with a tentative D call TRBD1 (5 bases). Germline V CDR1 and CDR2: DFQATT, SNEGSKA (reference sequence). The V end lost 0 bases, the J end lost 4 bases, and 12 bases lay between the germline ends. The CDR3 length is 14 residues. CDR3 sequence reads: CSARETGPSYGYTF. CDR3 DNA sequence: TGCAGTGCTAGAGAGACGGGACCTTCCTATGGCTACACCTTC.

This clonotype was observed many times. The chain couples TRBV20-1 to TRBJ2-3, with D perhaps matching TRBD2 (6 bases). The CDR3 runs to 15 residues. Germline V CDR1 and CDR2: DFQATT, SNEGSKA (reference sequence). V was shortened by 3 bases and J by 4 bases, with 17 bases between the two germline ends. The CDR3 is CSASPGTPPPDTQYF. The CDR3 nucleotides read TGCAGTGCTAGCCCCGGGACTCCCCCACCAGATACGCAGTATTTT.

This clonotype was recorded a few times. The rearrangement links TRBV10-3 to TRBJ2-3; maybe TRBD2 (5 bases). Trimming took 3 bases from V and 4 from J, leaving 20 bases between them. The CDR3 extends over 17 amino acids. Looked up from germline, CDR1 is ENHRY and CDR2 is SYGVKD. The CDR3 sequence is CAISERGWQLNSDTQYF. CDR3 DNA sequence: TGTGCCATCAGTGAACGGGGTTGGCAGCTGAACTCAGATACGCAGTATTTT.